The clone carrying this T cell receptor beta chain was observed at least ten times. Its antigen is undetermined. The sample is drawn from a study of neurological immune-mediated disorders. General study findings and limits: In HTLV-1-associated myelopathy, TCR clonal expansion was greatest, whereas multiple sclerosis had the least, falling below healthy controls.

With 10-nucleotide random UMIs included, cDNA was synthesized by 5'RACE. TCRdb re-called the 5' RACE reads through MiXCR, storing one row per CDR3 protein. This table has 50,000 or so distinct CDR3 sequences, roughly 15% appearing once. Sequenced sample: PBMCs. The clonotype was recovered from a man aged 60 to 75 in good health.

The CDR3 DNA follows: TGTGCCAGCAGCCCCCAGGCTTTTTGGGGCGGCTCGAGGTCCCTCCATCAGCCCCAGCATTTT. This encodes CASSPQAFWGGSRSLHQPQHF. The V and J genes are TRBV7-2 and TRBJ1-5, with D tentatively TRBD1 (5 bases). V lost 5 bases and J lost 5, with 34 bases in between. CDR1 is SGHTA, CDR2 FQGNSA, per germline. The CDR3 sequence is 21 residues long.